What follows is one T cell receptor (beta chain) and its context. A much larger clone differs by one base, so this may be a read error. TCRdb called the PCR reads again in MiXCR, with one record for every CDR3 protein. The sample lists under 600,000 distinct CDR3 sequences, 20% to 25% seen once, with approximately 0.8% in the top ten. These data come from a study of molecular identifiers for immune sequencing clone quantification. Naive CD8 T cell sorting was performed on the CD8+CD4-CCR7+CD45RA+ phenotype. The sample taken for sequencing was naive CD8+ T cells from blood, with Jurkat cell RNA spiked in. Regarding subset: FACS-sorted CD8+CD4-CCR7+CD45RA+ naive T cells. This clonotype originated in a human donor in good health. Some libraries in this study had Jurkat cell RNA spiked in.

The CDR3 sequence: CASNRDRYEQYF. In DNA, the CDR3 is TGTGCCAGCAATCGGGACAGATACGAGCAGTACTTC. The chain employs TRBV28 and TRBJ2-7; 7 bases align to TRBD1. The CDR3 loop spans 12 amino acids. V lost 7 bases to trimming and J lost 4 bases; unmatched junction nucleotides: 4. Per the germline V gene, CDR1 is MDHEN and CDR2 is SYDVKM.